Described below is a single T cell receptor beta chain sequence and its context. Measured with immunoSEQ multiplex PCR; TCRdb has only the in-frame clones, and not every one. The data contain approximately 240,000 clones, roughly 86% of them seen just once; the ten biggest clones take up approximately 3%. The germline gives CDR1 MNHEY, CDR2 SMNVEV (reference sequence). CDR3 length equals 15 residues. Trimming removed 5 bases from V and 2 bases from J; junction bases left unmatched: 5. The sample comes from a study of blood T cell repertoires in COVID-19. At the level of the study: Nucleic acid was either cDNA or gDNA, and it came from T cells, B-cell-depleted T cells, or PBMCs.

This sequence was found in a woman in her thirties who had recovered from COVID-19. This chain uses TRBV27 with TRBJ2-5, with 10 bases lining up with TRBD1. Specimen: peripheral blood. DNA for the CDR3: TGTGCCAGCAGTACTCAGGACAGGGGGCAAGAGACCCAGTACTTC. Translated: CASSTQDRGQETQYF.